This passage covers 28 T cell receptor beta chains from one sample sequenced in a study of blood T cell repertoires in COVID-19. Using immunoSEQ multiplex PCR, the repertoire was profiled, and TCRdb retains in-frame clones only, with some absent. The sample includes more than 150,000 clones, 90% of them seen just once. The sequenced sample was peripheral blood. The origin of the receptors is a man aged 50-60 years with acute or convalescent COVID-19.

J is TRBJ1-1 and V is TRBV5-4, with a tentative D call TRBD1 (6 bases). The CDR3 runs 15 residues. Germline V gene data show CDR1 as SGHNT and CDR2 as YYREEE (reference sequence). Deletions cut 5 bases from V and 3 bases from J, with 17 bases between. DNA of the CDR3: TGTGCCAGCAGACGCGACCCGGGACAAGACACTGAAGCTTTCTTT. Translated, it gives CASRRDPGQDTEAFF.

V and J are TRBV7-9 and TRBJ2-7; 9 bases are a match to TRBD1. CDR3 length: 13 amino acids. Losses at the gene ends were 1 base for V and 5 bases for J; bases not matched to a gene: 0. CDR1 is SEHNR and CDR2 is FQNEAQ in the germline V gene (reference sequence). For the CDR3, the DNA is TGTGCCAGCAGCTTAGGACAGGGGGACGAGCAGTACTTC. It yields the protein CASSLGQGDEQYF.

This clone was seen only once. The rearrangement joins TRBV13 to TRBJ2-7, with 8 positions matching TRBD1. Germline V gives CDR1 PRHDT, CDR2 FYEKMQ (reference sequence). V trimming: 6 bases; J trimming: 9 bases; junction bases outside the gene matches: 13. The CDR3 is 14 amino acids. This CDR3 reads CASRPDRDRRRQYF. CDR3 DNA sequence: TGTGCCAGCAGACCAGACCGGGACAGGAGGAGGCAGTACTTC.

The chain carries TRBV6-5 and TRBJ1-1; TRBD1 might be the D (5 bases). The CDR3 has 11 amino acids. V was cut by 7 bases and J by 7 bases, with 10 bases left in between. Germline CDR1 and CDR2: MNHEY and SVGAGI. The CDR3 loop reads CASKRQSEAFF. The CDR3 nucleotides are TGTGCCAGCAAGCGACAGAGTGAAGCTTTCTTT.

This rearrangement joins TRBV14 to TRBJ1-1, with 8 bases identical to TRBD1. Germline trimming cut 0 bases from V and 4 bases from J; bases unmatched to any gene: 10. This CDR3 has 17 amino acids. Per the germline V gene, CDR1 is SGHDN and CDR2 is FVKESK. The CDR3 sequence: CASSQDWRNRGITEAFF. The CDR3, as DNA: TGTGCCAGCAGCCAAGATTGGCGGAACAGGGGGATCACTGAAGCTTTCTTT.

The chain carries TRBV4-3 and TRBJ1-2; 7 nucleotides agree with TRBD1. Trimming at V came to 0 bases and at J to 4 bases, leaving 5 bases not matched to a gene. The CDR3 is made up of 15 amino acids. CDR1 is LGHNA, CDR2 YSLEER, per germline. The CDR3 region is CASSQERAGGYGYTF. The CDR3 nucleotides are TGCGCCAGCAGCCAAGAAAGGGCAGGGGGCTATGGCTACACCTTC.

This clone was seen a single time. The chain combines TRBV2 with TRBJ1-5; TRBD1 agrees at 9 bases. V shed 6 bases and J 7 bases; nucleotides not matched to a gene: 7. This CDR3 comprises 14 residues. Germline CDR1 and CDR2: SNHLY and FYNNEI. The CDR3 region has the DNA TGTGCCAGCAGCGTACAGGGGGCTGGGCAGCCCCAGCATTTT. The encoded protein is CASSVQGAGQPQHF. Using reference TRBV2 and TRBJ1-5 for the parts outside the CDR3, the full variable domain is EPEVTQTPSHQVTQMGQEVILRCVPISNHLYFYWYRQILGQKVEFLVSFYNNEISEKSEIFDDQFSVERPDGSNFTLKIRSTKLEDSAMYFCASSVQGAGQPQHFGDGTRLSIL.

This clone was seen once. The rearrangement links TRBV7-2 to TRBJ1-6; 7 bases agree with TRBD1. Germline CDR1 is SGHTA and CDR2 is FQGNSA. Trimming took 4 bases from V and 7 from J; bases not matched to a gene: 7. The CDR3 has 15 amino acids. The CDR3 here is CASSSQQGINSPLHF. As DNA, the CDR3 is TGTGCCAGCAGCTCTCAACAGGGGATAAATTCACCCCTCCACTTT.

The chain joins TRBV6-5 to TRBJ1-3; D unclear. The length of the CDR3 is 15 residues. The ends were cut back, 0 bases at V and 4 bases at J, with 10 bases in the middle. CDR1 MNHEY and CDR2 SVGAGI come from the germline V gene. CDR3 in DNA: TGTGCCAGCAGTTACTCAAGTAGAACCGGAAACACCATATATTTT. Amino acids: CASSYSSRTGNTIYF.

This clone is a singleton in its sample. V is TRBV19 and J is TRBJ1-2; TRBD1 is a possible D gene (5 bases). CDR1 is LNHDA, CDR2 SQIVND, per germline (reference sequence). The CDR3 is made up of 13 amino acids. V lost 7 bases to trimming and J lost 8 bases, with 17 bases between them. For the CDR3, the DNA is TGTGCCAGTACCCACGGAAGGGGAAGCGGCTACACCTTC. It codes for CASTHGRGSGYTF.

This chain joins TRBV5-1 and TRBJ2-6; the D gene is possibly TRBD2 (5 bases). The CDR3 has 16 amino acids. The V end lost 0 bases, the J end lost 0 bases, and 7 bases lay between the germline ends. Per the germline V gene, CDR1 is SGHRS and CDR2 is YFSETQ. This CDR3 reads CASSLVGSSGANVLTF. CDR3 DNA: TGCGCCAGCAGCTTGGTGGGGAGCTCTGGGGCCAACGTCCTGACTTTC.

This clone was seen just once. As DNA, the CDR3 is TGTGCCAGCAGTGGGGGGTCGGCAGGTCAAGAGACCCAGTACTTC. Translation: CASSGGSAGQETQYF. The rearrangement uses TRBV28 and TRBJ2-5; D is possibly TRBD2 (6 bases). Germline CDR1 and CDR2: MDHEN and SYDVKM. This CDR3 is 15 amino acids long. V lost 5 bases, J lost 2 bases, and 15 bases lay in between.

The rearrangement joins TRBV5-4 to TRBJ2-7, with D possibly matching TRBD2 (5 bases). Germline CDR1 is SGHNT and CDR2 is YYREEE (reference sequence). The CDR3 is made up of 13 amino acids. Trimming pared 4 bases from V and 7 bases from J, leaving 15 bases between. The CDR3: CASSPGLVGEQYV. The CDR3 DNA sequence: TGTGCCAGCAGCCCCGGACTTGTAGGAGAGCAGTACGTC.

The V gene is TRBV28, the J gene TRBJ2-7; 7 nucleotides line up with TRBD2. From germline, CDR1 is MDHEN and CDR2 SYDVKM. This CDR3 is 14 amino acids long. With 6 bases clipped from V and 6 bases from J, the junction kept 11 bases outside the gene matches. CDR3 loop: CASSRGRDFGEQYF. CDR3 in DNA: TGTGCCAGCAGCCGGGGGAGGGACTTCGGCGAGCAGTACTTC.

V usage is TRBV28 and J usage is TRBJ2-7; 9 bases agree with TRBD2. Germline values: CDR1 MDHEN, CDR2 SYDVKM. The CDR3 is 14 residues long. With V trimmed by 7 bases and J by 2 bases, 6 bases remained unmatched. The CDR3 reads CASKEREAAYEQYF. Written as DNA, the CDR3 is TGTGCCAGCAAAGAGCGGGAGGCCGCCTACGAGCAGTACTTC.

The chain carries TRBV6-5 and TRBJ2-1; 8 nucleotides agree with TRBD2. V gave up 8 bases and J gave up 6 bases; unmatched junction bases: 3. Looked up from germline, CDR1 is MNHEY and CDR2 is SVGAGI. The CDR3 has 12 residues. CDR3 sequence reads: CASGLALNEQFF. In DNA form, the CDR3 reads TGTGCCAGCGGACTAGCTCTCAATGAGCAGTTCTTC.

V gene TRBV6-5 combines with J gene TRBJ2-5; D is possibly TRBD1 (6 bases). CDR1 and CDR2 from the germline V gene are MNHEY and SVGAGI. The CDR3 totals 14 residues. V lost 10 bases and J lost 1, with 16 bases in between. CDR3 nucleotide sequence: TGTGCCACCCGTGGGGGCAGGGTCCAAGAGACCCAGTACTTC. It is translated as CATRGGRVQETQYF.

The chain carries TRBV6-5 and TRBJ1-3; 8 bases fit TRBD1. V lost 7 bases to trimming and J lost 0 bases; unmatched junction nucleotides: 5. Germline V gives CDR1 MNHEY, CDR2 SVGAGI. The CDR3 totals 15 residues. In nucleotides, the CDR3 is TGTGCCAGCATACGGACAGGGCGCTCTGGAAACACCATATATTTT. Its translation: CASIRTGRSGNTIYF.

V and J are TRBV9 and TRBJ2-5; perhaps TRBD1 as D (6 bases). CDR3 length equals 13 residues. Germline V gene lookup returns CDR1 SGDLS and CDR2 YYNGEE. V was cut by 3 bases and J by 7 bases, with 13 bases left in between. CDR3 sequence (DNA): TGTGCCAGCAGCGGTTCAGGGGTTGCGACCCAGTACTTC. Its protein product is CASSGSGVATQYF.

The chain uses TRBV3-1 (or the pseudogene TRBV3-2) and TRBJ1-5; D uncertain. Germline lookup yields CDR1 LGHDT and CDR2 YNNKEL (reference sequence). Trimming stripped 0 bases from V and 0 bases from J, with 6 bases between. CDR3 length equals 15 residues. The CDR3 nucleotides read TGTGCCAGCAGCCAAGAATCCGGTAGCAATCAGCCCCAGCATTTT. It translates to CASSQESGSNQPQHF.

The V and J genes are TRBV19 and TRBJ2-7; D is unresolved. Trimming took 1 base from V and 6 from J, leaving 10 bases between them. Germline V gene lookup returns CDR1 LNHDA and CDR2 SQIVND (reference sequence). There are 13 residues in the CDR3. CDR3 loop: CASSIGSGREQYF. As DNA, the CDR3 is TGTGCCAGTAGTATAGGGTCAGGTCGCGAGCAGTACTTC.

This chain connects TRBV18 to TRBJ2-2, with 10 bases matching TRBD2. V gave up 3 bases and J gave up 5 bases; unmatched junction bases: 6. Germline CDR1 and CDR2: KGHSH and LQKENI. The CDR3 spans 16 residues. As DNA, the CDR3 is TGTGCCAGCTCACCGAGGACTAGCGGTGGTACCGGGGAGCTGTTTTTT. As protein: CASSPRTSGGTGELFF.

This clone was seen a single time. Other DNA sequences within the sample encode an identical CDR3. The DNA of the CDR3 is TGTGCCAGCAGTTTCGGGGACAGTAATGAAAAACTGTTTTTT. It translates to CASSFGDSNEKLFF. The chain joins TRBV27 to TRBJ1-4; 7 bases are a match to TRBD1. Germline V gives CDR1 MNHEY, CDR2 SMNVEV (reference sequence). The CDR3 spans 14 residues. V dropped 3 bases and J dropped 4; count of bases not matched to a gene: 2.

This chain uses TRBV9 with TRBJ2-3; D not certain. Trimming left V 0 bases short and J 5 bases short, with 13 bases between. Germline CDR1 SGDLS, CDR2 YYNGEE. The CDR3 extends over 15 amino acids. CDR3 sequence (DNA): TGTGCCAGCAGCGTAGTTCTAGTTAATAAAGATACGCAGTATTTT. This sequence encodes CASSVVLVNKDTQYF.

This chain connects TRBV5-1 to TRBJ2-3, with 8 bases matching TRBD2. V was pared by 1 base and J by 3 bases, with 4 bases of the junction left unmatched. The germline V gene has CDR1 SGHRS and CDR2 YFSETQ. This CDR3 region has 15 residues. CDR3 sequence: CASSLFSGTTDTQYF. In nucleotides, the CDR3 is TGCGCCAGCAGCTTGTTTAGCGGGACTACAGATACGCAGTATTTT.

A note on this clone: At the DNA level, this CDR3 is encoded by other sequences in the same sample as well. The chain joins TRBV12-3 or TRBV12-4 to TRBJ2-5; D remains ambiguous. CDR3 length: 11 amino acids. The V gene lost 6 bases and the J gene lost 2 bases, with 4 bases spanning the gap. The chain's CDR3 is CASSQQETQYF. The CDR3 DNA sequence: TGTGCCAGCAGCCAACAAGAGACCCAGTACTTC.

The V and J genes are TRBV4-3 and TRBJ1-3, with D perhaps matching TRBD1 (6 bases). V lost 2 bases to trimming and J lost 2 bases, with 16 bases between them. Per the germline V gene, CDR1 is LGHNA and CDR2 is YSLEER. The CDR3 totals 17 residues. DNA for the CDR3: TGCGCCAGCAGCCAATCTTACAGGGCGGGAGCTGGAAACACCATATATTTT. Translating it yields CASSQSYRAGAGNTIYF.

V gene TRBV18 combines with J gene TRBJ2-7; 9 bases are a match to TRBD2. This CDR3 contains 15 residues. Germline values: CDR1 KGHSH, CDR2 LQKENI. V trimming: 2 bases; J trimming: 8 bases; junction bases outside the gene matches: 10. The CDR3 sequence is CASSPRGASGDQQYF. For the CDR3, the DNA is TGTGCCAGCTCACCAAGGGGTGCTAGCGGGGACCAGCAGTACTTC. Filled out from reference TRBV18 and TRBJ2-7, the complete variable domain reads NAGVMQNPRHLVRRRGQEARLRCSPMKGHSHVYWYRQLPEEGLKFMVYLQKENIIDESGMPKERFSAEFPKEGPSILRIQQVVRGDSAAYFCASSPRGASGDQQYFGPGTRLTVT.